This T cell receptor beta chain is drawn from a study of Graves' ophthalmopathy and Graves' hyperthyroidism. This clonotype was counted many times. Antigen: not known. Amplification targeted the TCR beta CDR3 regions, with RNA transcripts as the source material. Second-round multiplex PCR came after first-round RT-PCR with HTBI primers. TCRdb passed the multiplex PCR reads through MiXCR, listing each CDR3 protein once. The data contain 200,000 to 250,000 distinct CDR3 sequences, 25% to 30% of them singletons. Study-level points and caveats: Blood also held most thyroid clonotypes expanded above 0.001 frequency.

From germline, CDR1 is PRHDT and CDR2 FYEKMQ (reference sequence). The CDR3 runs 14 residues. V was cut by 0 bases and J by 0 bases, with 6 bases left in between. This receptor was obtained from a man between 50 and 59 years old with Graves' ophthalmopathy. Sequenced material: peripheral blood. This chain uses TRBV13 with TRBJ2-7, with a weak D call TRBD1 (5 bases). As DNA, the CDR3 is TGTGCCAGCAGCTTAGGCAGGGACTCCTACGAGCAGTACTTC. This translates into CASSLGRDSYEQYF.